Below are 6 T cell receptor beta chains sequenced from a single sample in a study of metastatic and nonmetastatic thyroid tumors. All patients were untreated before thyroid surgery. TCRdb re-analyzed the PCR reads using MiXCR. The data contain about 13,000 clones, more than 25% of them singletons. Source material: tumor tissue. These receptors were collected from a male donor with papillary thyroid cancer or a benign thyroid nodule (not recorded which). Some clones in this sample may be carry-over from other donors' samples.

The sample holds a few counts of this clone. The rearrangement links TRBV6-5 to TRBJ2-7; no clear D. Germline V lookup: CDR1 MNHEY, CDR2 SVGAGI. The CDR3 contains 15 residues. V was shortened by 2 bases and J by 0 bases, with 11 bases between the two germline ends. CDR3 in amino acids: CASSYGSYSSYEQYF. Written as DNA, the CDR3 is TGTGCCAGCAGTTACGGTAGTTATAGCTCCTACGAGCAGTACTTC.

This clone was observed a handful of times. The V gene is TRBV6-2 or TRBV6-3, the J gene TRBJ1-2, with D hard to call. The germline V and J ends were trimmed by 5 bases and 2 bases, with 9 bases remaining between them. The CDR3 covers 13 residues. CDR1 is MNHEY, CDR2 SVGEGT, per germline. The CDR3 sequence is CASSPGGNYGYTF. As DNA, the CDR3 is TGTGCCAGCAGTCCGGGTGGGAACTATGGCTACACCTTC.

For this clone: A much larger clone differs from this one at a single base, so this may be a read error. This chain joins TRBV20-1 and TRBJ2-7; D is perhaps TRBD2 (6 bases). The CDR3 covers 14 residues. Trimming cost V 5 bases and J 2 bases, with 16 bases left between them. The V gene's germline CDR1 is DFQATT and CDR2 SNEGSKA (reference sequence). The CDR3 DNA is TGCAGTGCTCCATCGGGACTCCTCGCCTACGAGCAGTACTTC. Translating it yields CSAPSGLLAYEQYF.

In its sample, this clone ranks as large (0.1 to 1%). A read error may produce the germline difference seen at one junction end. V gene TRBV7-7 combines with J gene TRBJ1-2, with D perhaps matching TRBD1 (6 bases). The CDR3 spans 19 residues. Germline assignment: CDR1 SSHAT and CDR2 FNYEAQ (reference sequence). CDR3 sequence reads: CASSREGGIQGDKGYGYTF. Written as DNA, the CDR3 is TGTGCTAGCAGCAGAGAGGGAGGCATACAGGGTGATAAGGGCTATGGCTACACCTTC. Full variable domain (rest looked up from reference TRBV7-7 and TRBJ1-2): GAGVSQSPRYKVTKRGQDVTLRCDPISSHATLYWYQQALGQGPEFLTYFNYEAQPDKSGLPSDRFSAERPEGSISTLTIQRTEQRDSAMYRCASSREGGIQGDKGYGYTFGSGTRLTVV.

J is TRBJ2-7 and V is TRBV11-2; D not certain. The CDR3 runs 13 residues. V lost 1 base and J lost 6, with 10 bases in between. CDR1 is SGHAT and CDR2 is FQNNGV in the germline V gene. The CDR3 region is CASSLVRVFEQYF. For the CDR3, the DNA is TGTGCCAGCAGCTTAGTCCGTGTTTTCGAGCAGTACTTC.

By frequency in the sample, this clone is large. The V gene is TRBV5-1, the J gene TRBJ1-1, with a possible D match to TRBD1 (6 bases). This CDR3 region has 14 residues. Trimming pared 4 bases from V and 4 bases from J, leaving 14 bases between. CDR1 SGHRS and CDR2 YFSETQ come from the germline V gene. CDR3 amino acids: CASSLGTLATEAFF. DNA for the CDR3: TGCGCCAGCAGCCTTGGGACACTAGCCACTGAAGCTTTCTTT.